This paragraph reports one T cell receptor (beta chain). The data stem from a study of blood T cell repertoires in COVID-19. Study context: Both acute and convalescent COVID-19 samples were obtained from the United States, Italy and Spain.

Sequencing was performed with immunoSEQ multiplex PCR; in TCRdb, only in-frame clones are kept and a portion is missing. The top ten clones hold approximately 1% of a sample with a few hundred thousand clones, 75% to 90% of them seen once. With V trimmed by 1 base and J by 5 bases, 14 bases remained unmatched. CDR1 is SEHNR, CDR2 FQNEAQ, per germline (reference sequence). The CDR3 consists of 19 residues. Allocation to cohorts depended on clinical history reported by the participants. Symptom resolution, clearance, or two negative PCRs marked donors in Cohort 3 as recovered. This clonotype was sampled from a young man who had recovered from COVID-19. The specimen sequenced was PBMCs or T cells enriched from blood (not recorded which). The chain couples TRBV7-9 to TRBJ2-2, with 9 bases fitting TRBD2. CDR3: CASSLDYASGASRTGELFF. CDR3 nucleotides: TGTGCCAGCAGCTTAGATTACGCTAGCGGGGCCTCGCGGACCGGGGAGCTGTTTTTT.